This entry lists 27 T cell receptor beta chains sequenced from one sample in a study of cytomegalovirus exposure and HLA in healthy donors. Use of 60 Vbeta and 13 Jbeta primers characterized the PCR. Libraries were prepared by immunoSEQ multiplex PCR; TCRdb keeps only in-frame clonotypes and omits some of them. Of about 92,000 clones in the sample, under 85% are singletons; the top ten hold around 6.6%. The material sequenced was PBMCs. Receptors originate from a man between 50 and 59 years old in good health and CMV-seropositive.

CDR3: CSVSLGAYEQYF. The CDR3 region has the DNA TGCAGCGTCTCTCTAGGGGCCTACGAGCAGTACTTC. The chain is built from TRBV29-1 and TRBJ2-7; tentatively, D is TRBD1 (5 bases). With 6 bases removed from V and 2 bases from J, the gap between germline ends came to 11 bases. The length of the CDR3 is 12 residues. CDR1 SQVTM and CDR2 ANQGSEA come from the germline V gene.

The CDR3 region is CASSLGLAGGNQETQYF. As DNA, the CDR3 is TGTGCCAGCAGCCTTGGACTAGCGGGGGGTAACCAAGAGACCCAGTACTTC. The chain employs TRBV5-4 and TRBJ2-5; 14 bases are shared with TRBD2. This CDR3 region has 17 residues. The J segment lost 0 bases and the V segment lost 4 bases, leaving 5 bases of the junction unmatched. Germline V gives CDR1 SGHNT, CDR2 YYREEE (reference sequence).

The rearrangement uses TRBV7-8 and TRBJ2-7, with TRBD1 matching 7 bases. V shed 5 bases and J 6 bases; nucleotides not matched to a gene: 7. The CDR3 length is 13 residues. CDR1 is SGHVS, CDR2 FQNEAQ, per germline. The CDR3: CASSDQGGGEQYF. The CDR3 DNA reads as TGTGCCAGCAGCGATCAAGGGGGCGGCGAGCAGTACTTC.

This chain connects TRBV19 to TRBJ1-5; a possible D gene is TRBD1 (5 bases). The V gene's germline CDR1 is LNHDA and CDR2 SQIVND (reference sequence). The CDR3 spans 15 residues. V was shortened by 7 bases and J by 0 bases, with 13 bases between the two germline ends. The CDR3: CASTPTDYSNQPQHF. The CDR3 region has the DNA TGTGCCAGTACCCCGACAGATTATAGCAATCAGCCCCAGCATTTT. The full variable domain, with the rest looked up from reference TRBV19 and TRBJ1-5, is DGGITQSPKYLFRKEGQNVTLSCEQNLNHDAMYWYRQDPGQGLRLIYYSQIVNDFQKGDIAEGYSVSREKKESFPLTVTSAQKNPTAFYLCASTPTDYSNQPQHFGDGTRLSIL.

The chain combines TRBV4-3 with TRBJ1-2; 9 nucleotides agree with TRBD1. The CDR3 is made up of 15 amino acids. The J segment lost 4 bases and the V segment lost 1 base, leaving 4 bases of the junction unmatched. Germline V gene lookup returns CDR1 LGHNA and CDR2 YSLEER. CDR3 protein: CASSQGGQGRYGYTF. CDR3 coding DNA: TGCGCCAGCAGCCAAGGGGGACAGGGACGCTATGGCTACACCTTC.

The genes are TRBV7-8 and TRBJ1-4; 8 bases map to TRBD1. The CDR3 runs to 16 residues. V lost 4 bases and J lost 0; bases outside the gene matches: 4. Germline CDR1 SGHVS, CDR2 FQNEAQ. CDR3 sequence reads: CASSSGQGSTNEKLFF. CDR3 bases: TGTGCCAGCAGCTCAGGACAGGGTTCAACTAATGAAAAACTGTTTTTT.

This sequence joins TRBV6-6 and TRBJ2-3; a possible D gene is TRBD1 (6 bases). CDR1 and CDR2 (germline): MNHNY, SVGAGI (reference sequence). There are 15 residues in the CDR3. V was clipped by 5 bases and J by 1 base, with 13 bases between them. The CDR3 sequence is CASSRDTLGTDTQYF. CDR3 DNA sequence: TGTGCCAGCAGTAGGGACACTCTCGGCACAGATACGCAGTATTTT.

V usage is TRBV7-9 and J usage is TRBJ2-2; 8 bases are a match to TRBD1. The CDR3 totals 16 residues. V dropped 0 bases and J dropped 9; count of bases not matched to a gene: 9. CDR1 SEHNR and CDR2 FQNEAQ come from the germline V gene (reference sequence). For the CDR3, the DNA is TGTGCCAGCAGCTTAGCTGCCCAGGGGGCAAGGCGGGAGCTGTTTTTT. Residues: CASSLAAQGARRELFF.

The chain recombines TRBV30 with TRBJ2-7; D uncertain. The germline V gene has CDR1 GTSNPN and CDR2 SVGIG (reference sequence). The ends were cut back, 1 base at V and 6 bases at J, with 13 bases in the middle. The CDR3 has 13 residues. The CDR3 region is CAWSGQVGGEQYF. CDR3 coding DNA: TGTGCCTGGAGTGGTCAGGTGGGTGGCGAGCAGTACTTC.

The chain has TRBV30 and TRBJ1-1, with no clear D. From germline, CDR1 is GTSNPN and CDR2 SVGIG (reference sequence). The ends were cut back, 0 bases at V and 0 bases at J, with 20 bases in the middle. This CDR3 is built from 18 residues. CDR3 amino acids: CAWSVLSGGKSMNTEAFF. For the CDR3, the DNA is TGTGCCTGGAGTGTACTCAGTGGAGGGAAGTCAATGAACACTGAAGCTTTCTTT.

The CDR3 loop reads CASSIGRGGNTEAFF. CDR3 DNA: TGTGCCAGTAGTATAGGCAGGGGTGGGAACACTGAAGCTTTCTTT. V usage is TRBV19 and J usage is TRBJ1-1; perhaps TRBD1 as D (6 bases). The CDR3 has 15 amino acids. The germline V gene encodes CDR1 LNHDA and CDR2 SQIVND (reference sequence). Trimming stripped 1 base from V and 1 base from J, with 10 bases between.

The chain is built from TRBV9 and TRBJ2-7, with D possibly being TRBD2 (5 bases). The CDR3 is made up of 13 amino acids. Trimming shortened V by 5 bases and J by 3 bases, and 12 bases separated the two germline ends. In germline, CDR1 is SGDLS, CDR2 YYNGEE. The CDR3 DNA follows: TGTGCCAGCAGACTAGACGGATACTACGAGCAGTACTTC. As protein: CASRLDGYYEQYF. Full variable domain (missing parts from reference TRBV9 and TRBJ2-7): DSGVTQTPKHLITATGQRVTLRCSPRSGDLSVYWYQQSLDQGLQFLIQYYNGEERAKGNILERFSAQQFPDLHSELNLSSLELGDSALYFCASRLDGYYEQYFGPGTRLTVT.

The genes are TRBV7-6 and TRBJ2-7, with 8 bases fitting TRBD2. The germline CDR1 and CDR2 sequences are SGHVS and FNYEAQ. The CDR3 is 14 amino acids. V trimming: 1 base; J trimming: 2 bases; junction bases outside the gene matches: 1. The DNA for the CDR3 is TGTGCCAGCAGCTTAGACGGGGGGGCCTACGAGCAGTACTTC. Translated, it gives CASSLDGGAYEQYF. Combining the CDR3 with reference TRBV7-6 and TRBJ2-7 gives the whole variable domain GAGVSQSPRYKVTKRGQDVALRCDPISGHVSLYWYRQALGQGPEFLTYFNYEAQQDKSGLPNDRFSAERPEGSISTLTIQRTEQRDSAMYRCASSLDGGAYEQYFGPGTRLTVT.

J is TRBJ1-1 and V is TRBV7-9; weak D call: TRBD1 (5 bases). The CDR3 is made up of 13 amino acids. With 5 bases removed from V and 4 bases from J, the gap between germline ends came to 11 bases. Per the germline V gene, CDR1 is SEHNR and CDR2 is FQNEAQ (reference sequence). CDR3 sequence reads: CASSPSGGTEAFF. CDR3 nucleotide sequence: TGTGCCAGCAGCCCAAGCGGGGGCACTGAAGCTTTCTTT.

The gene calls are TRBV28 and TRBJ1-2; D is uncertain. V was pared by 3 bases and J by 1 base, with 6 bases between. The CDR3 has 13 amino acids. CDR1 is MDHEN and CDR2 is SYDVKM in the germline V gene. The CDR3 loop reads CASSFRDNYGYTF. Written as DNA, the CDR3 is TGTGCCAGCAGTTTCCGGGATAACTATGGCTACACCTTC.

This clone was recorded a few times. The J gene is TRBJ1-6, the V gene TRBV19, with D possibly being TRBD1 (6 bases). The V gene lost 8 bases and the J gene lost 7 bases, with 18 bases spanning the gap. Per the germline V gene, CDR1 is LNHDA and CDR2 is SQIVND (reference sequence). This CDR3 comprises 15 residues. CDR3 region: CASRPWGRENSPLHF. In DNA form, the CDR3 reads TGTGCCAGTCGACCGTGGGGGCGAGAAAATTCACCCCTCCACTTT.

The chain is built from TRBV27 and TRBJ2-2; D possibly corresponds to TRBD1 (6 bases). CDR1 MNHEY and CDR2 SMNVEV come from the germline V gene (reference sequence). Trimming removed 5 bases from V and 1 base from J, with 23 bases in between. This CDR3 region has 19 residues. The CDR3 DNA follows: TGTGCCAGCAGTGCCTACTTCACGGGGCAGGGGATGAACACCGGGGAGCTGTTTTTT. Translating gives CASSAYFTGQGMNTGELFF.

The gene calls are TRBV4-3 and TRBJ1-1; no reliable D call. The germline V and J ends were trimmed by 0 bases and 1 base, with 9 bases remaining between them. CDR1 is LGHNA, CDR2 YSLEER, per germline. The CDR3 has 15 residues. CDR3 DNA: TGCGCCAGCAGCCAAGATCCGACACCGAACACTGAAGCTTTCTTT. This sequence encodes CASSQDPTPNTEAFF.

Turning to this clone: The same CDR3 also results from other DNA sequences found in this sample. The chain joins TRBV29-1 to TRBJ2-1; TRBD1 matches at 9 bases. Germline assignment: CDR1 SQVTM and CDR2 ANQGSEA. CDR3 length equals 16 residues. V was clipped by 6 bases and J by 9 bases; unmatched bases: 18. DNA of the CDR3: TGCAGCGTGCCTGAAATGGGGGGACAGGGTTTGGGTGAGCAGTTCTTC. Residues: CSVPEMGGQGLGEQFF.

This sequence joins TRBV27 and TRBJ1-1, with D possibly TRBD1 on 6 matching bases. This CDR3 has 13 amino acids. The germline gives CDR1 MNHEY, CDR2 SMNVEV (reference sequence). Deletions cut 3 bases from V and 6 bases from J, with 11 bases between. The CDR3 DNA follows: TGTGCCAGCAGTTTCCAGGGGAGAGCTGAAGCTTTCTTT. Its translation is CASSFQGRAEAFF.

The chain joins TRBV6-1 to TRBJ2-3; the D gene is possibly TRBD1 (5 bases). Germline V gene sequence: CDR1 MNHNS, CDR2 SASEGT. V lost 6 bases and J lost 2, with 15 bases in between. This CDR3 is 15 amino acids long. For the CDR3, the DNA is TGTGCCAGCAGAGCCTATGGGGCTCTCACAGATACGCAGTATTTT. Amino acids: CASRAYGALTDTQYF.

This chain joins TRBV5-6 and TRBJ1-1; D gene ambiguous. The CDR3 totals 14 residues. From germline, CDR1 is SGHDT and CDR2 YYEEEE. V was pared by 0 bases and J by 1 base, with 7 bases between. The CDR3: CASSLAPGNTEAFF. For the CDR3, the DNA is TGTGCCAGCAGCTTGGCCCCAGGGAACACTGAAGCTTTCTTT.

This clone has only one observation. The genes are TRBV4-3 and TRBJ2-7, with 7 bases fitting TRBD1. Germline V gene data show CDR1 as LGHNA and CDR2 as YSLEER. The CDR3 is 13 residues long. After removal of 1 base from V and 7 bases from J, the junction contained 4 bases not matched to a gene. The CDR3 DNA reads TGCGCCAGCAGCCAAGGACAGGGTAGAGAGCAGTACTTC. It is translated as CASSQGQGREQYF.

The genes are TRBV4-2 and TRBJ1-4; D call uncertain. Germline CDR1 LGHNA, CDR2 YNFKEQ. The CDR3 consists of 12 residues. Trimming took off 5 bases at V and 8 bases at J, with 9 bases between the two ends. The CDR3 DNA follows: TGTGCCAGCAGCGAAAGGGAGGAAAAACTGTTTTTT. Encoded protein: CASSEREEKLFF.

This chain links TRBV25-1 with TRBJ2-7, with 8 positions matching TRBD1. Trimming cost V 10 bases and J 3 bases; bases outside gene matches: 8. The CDR3 extends over 13 amino acids. Germline CDR1 and CDR2: MGHDK and SYGVNS. Written as DNA, the CDR3 is TGTGCCACCTCCGGGACAGGCCGCTACGAGCAGTACTTC. Its translation: CATSGTGRYEQYF.

This sequence joins TRBV5-4 and TRBJ2-1; 8 nucleotides align to TRBD1. The J segment lost 9 bases and the V segment lost 5 bases, leaving 7 bases of the junction unmatched. Germline V gene data show CDR1 as SGHNT and CDR2 as YYREEE (reference sequence). The CDR3 totals 13 residues. The CDR3 nucleotides read TGTGCCAGCAGTCCCGGACAGGGTATTGAGCAGTTCTTC. Protein: CASSPGQGIEQFF.

The chain is built from TRBV6-4 and TRBJ1-1; TRBD1 aligns across 9 bases. The CDR3 is made up of 16 amino acids. Per the germline V gene, CDR1 is MRHNA and CDR2 is SNTAGT. V lost 6 bases, J lost 1 base, and 9 bases stayed unmatched. DNA for the CDR3: TGTGCCAGCAGCCCCGGGACAGGGTTCGGGAACACTGAAGCTTTCTTT. Its protein product is CASSPGTGFGNTEAFF.